This T cell receptor beta chain is from a study of response to subunit inactivated influenza vaccine. Overall study results and limits: Authors suggested each seasonal influenza vaccination recruits few new T cells.

Worth noting for this clonotype: No antigen is known for it.

TCRdb independently ran MiXCR on the RT-PCR reads; one entry per CDR3 protein. Of around 540,000 distinct CDR3 sequences listed, around 11% are singletons. The CDR3 covers 13 residues. Trimming pared 1 base from V and 8 bases from J, leaving 12 bases between. The germline CDR1 and CDR2 sequences are DFQATT and SNEGSKA (reference sequence). The chain employs TRBV20-1 and TRBJ1-5; D call uncertain. The sample consisted of PBMCs from blood, taken on the day of vaccination. The TCR comes from a man in his forties or fifties who received an inactivated influenza vaccine. The CDR3: CSARGRPSEPQHF. The CDR3 region has the DNA TGCAGTGCTAGAGGCAGGCCCTCGGAGCCCCAGCATTTT.